This T cell receptor beta chain appears in the sequencing data of a study of blood T cell repertoires in COVID-19. The CDR3 extends over 11 amino acids. The V gene's germline CDR1 is MNHEY and CDR2 SMNVEV (reference sequence). The ends were cut back, 3 bases at V and 2 bases at J, with 2 bases in the middle. Assay: immunoSEQ multiplex PCR; the TCRdb copy retains only in-frame clones and omits some. This table holds about 240,000 clones, around 90% found once. The chain recombines TRBV27 with TRBJ2-7; D unclear. The receptor was isolated from a man aged 55 to 70 who had recovered from COVID-19. The sample comprised peripheral blood. The CDR3 coding sequence is TGTGCCAGCAGTTTCGCCTACGAGCAGTACTTC. It is translated as CASSFAYEQYF.